The T cell receptor beta chain under discussion was sequenced for a study of shared clonotypes between healthy human individuals. The CDR3 loop spans 15 amino acids. Germline CDR1 KGHSH, CDR2 LQKENI. Trimming took 0 bases from V and 6 from J; bases not matched to a gene: 5. Using immunoSEQ multiplex PCR, the repertoire was profiled, and TCRdb retains in-frame clones only, with some absent. Altogether 800,000 to 1,200,000 clones are present, roughly 74% being singletons, with the ten largest covering under 0.65%. Sequencing input: memory CD4+ T cells from PBMCs. Regarding subset: CD45RA-negative fraction. The rearrangement uses TRBV18 and TRBJ2-3, with TRBD2 identical over 8 bases. This clonotype was sampled from a man between 18 and 29 years old in good health. Some clones in this sample may be carry-over from other donors' samples. In DNA form, the CDR3 reads TGTGCCAGCTCACCACCAACTAGCGGCCCGGATACGCAGTATTTT. As protein: CASSPPTSGPDTQYF.